What follows describes a single T cell receptor (beta chain). It was roughly 88 million PBMCs that unsorted samples used for genomic DNA. This sample stems from a study of shared clonotypes between healthy human individuals. The V and J ends lost 1 base and 1 base respectively, with 8 bases between them. Germline-derived CDR1 and CDR2 are SGHTA and FQGNSA. CDR3 length: 14 amino acids. An assay was performed, and its level was deep. Replicate PCRs run on unsorted PBMC used roughly 320 ng DNA, which was approximately 30,000 T cell genomes. Profiling relied on immunoSEQ multiplex PCR, and the TCRdb table lists in-frame clones only, not all of them. The sample holds around 510,000 clones; around three quarters are singletons and the top ten take 12%.

Sequencing input: PBMCs. The TCR comes from a woman in her thirties or forties in good health. Some clones in this sample may be carry-over from other donors' samples. J is TRBJ2-7 and V is TRBV7-2, with D perhaps TRBD2 (6 bases). Here the CDR3 reads CASSLDAGSYEQYF. The CDR3 nucleotides are TGTGCCAGCAGCTTAGACGCGGGGTCCTACGAGCAGTACTTC.